This T cell receptor beta chain was identified in a study of blood T cell repertoires in COVID-19. Across the whole study: Both acute and convalescent COVID-19 samples were obtained from the United States, Italy and Spain. Sample material is recorded as cDNA or gDNA derived from T cells, B-cell-depleted T cells, or PBMCs.

V dropped 5 bases and J dropped 7; count of bases not matched to a gene: 19. The CDR3 is made up of 18 amino acids. Germline V CDR1 and CDR2: SGHVS, FQNEAQ. Per the authors' pipeline: Quantification of nucleated cells was approximated via reference gene primer amplification. Assay: immunoSEQ multiplex PCR; the TCRdb copy retains only in-frame clones and omits some. V, J and clone size derive from that table, while D and trimming were established from the DNA sequence. The repertoire has about 200,000 clones, 80% to 90% of them found once; the top ten carry about 10%. The sequence came from a woman older than 75 with acute or convalescent COVID-19. The sequenced sample consisted of peripheral blood. The rearrangement uses TRBV7-8 and TRBJ2-1; TRBD2 agrees at 8 bases. CDR3 region: CASSIGLWAGGLANEQFF. In nucleotides, the CDR3 is TGTGCCAGCAGCATCGGCCTCTGGGCGGGGGGCCTAGCGAATGAGCAGTTCTTC.